The 30 T cell receptor beta chains listed next were all sequenced from one sample in a study of early T cells in non-severe SARS-CoV-2 infection (dated by TCRdb to about 2021). Library creation used 5' RACE. The sequencer listed for this sample is NextSeq 500. The raw public reads went through TCRdb reprocessing: fastp at Q25, MiXCR clone calling, in-frame beta chains kept. Identical CDR3 protein sequences are pooled into one entry, listed with their most common genes and DNA. Here the sample has tens of thousands of distinct CDR3 sequences; 8.8% occur a single time. Around an eighth of the sample lies in the top ten. Specimen: whole blood, collected at baseline. The receptors here all came from an adult who was a healthcare worker with PCR-confirmed SARS-CoV-2 infection or an uninfected control (not recorded which).

This clonotype was observed a handful of times. The chain has TRBV24-1 and TRBJ2-1; no definite D call. V was pared by 4 bases and J by 10 bases, with 16 bases between. Germline lookup yields CDR1 KGHDR and CDR2 SFDVKD. The CDR3 contains 14 residues. The CDR3 DNA sequence: TGTGCCACCAGTGACCCAGGCCGTAGTGAGGAGCAGTTCTTC. It codes for CATSDPGRSEEQFF.

This clonotype was seen many times. V and J are TRBV6-2 or TRBV6-3 and TRBJ2-1; 8 bases agree with TRBD2. Trimming took 3 bases from V and 2 from J; bases not matched to a gene: 15. CDR1 and CDR2 (germline): MNHEY, SVGEGT. This CDR3 is built from 19 residues. DNA of the CDR3: TGTGCCAGCAGTTATTTTTTAGTGTGGCGGGAGGACCCCTACAATGAGCAGTTCTTC. Amino acids: CASSYFLVWREDPYNEQFF.

The J gene is TRBJ2-3, the V gene TRBV4-3, with D maybe TRBD2 (6 bases). The CDR3 covers 14 residues. From germline, CDR1 is LGHNA and CDR2 YSLEER. V dropped 3 bases and J dropped 1 base, with 8 bases sitting between them. In DNA form, the CDR3 reads TGCGCCAGCAGCCAGGCTAGCGGCACAGATACGCAGTATTTT. It yields the protein CASSQASGTDTQYF.

Ten or more counts support this clonotype. The rearrangement joins TRBV2 to TRBJ2-3; D might be TRBD1 (6 bases). Germline values: CDR1 SNHLY, CDR2 FYNNEI. Trimming removed 7 bases at V and 3 bases at J, with 14 bases between. The CDR3 has 14 amino acids. The CDR3 region is CASMKGDYTDTQYF. Written as DNA, the CDR3 is TGTGCCAGCATGAAGGGGGATTATACAGATACGCAGTATTTT.

This clonotype has at least ten counts. The chain uses TRBV7-6 and TRBJ2-3; TRBD1 is a possible D gene (6 bases). The V end lost 4 bases, the J end lost 9 bases, and 11 bases lay between the germline ends. The CDR3 consists of 12 residues. CDR1 and CDR2 (germline): SGHVS, FNYEAQ. This chain's CDR3 is CASSSRDNTQYF. CDR3 DNA: TGTGCCAGCAGCTCCCGGGACAACACGCAGTATTTT.

The chain has TRBV7-8 and TRBJ2-1; the match to TRBD2 covers 7 bases. V lost 2 bases to trimming and J lost 2 bases; unmatched junction nucleotides: 6. There are 16 residues in the CDR3. Germline CDR1 SGHVS, CDR2 FQNEAQ. The CDR3 protein is CASSLSGTIPYNEQFF. CDR3 in DNA: TGTGCCAGCAGCTTAAGCGGGACTATTCCCTACAATGAGCAGTTCTTC.

This clonotype was seen repeatedly, ten times or more. This chain links TRBV11-2 with TRBJ2-2; D is possibly TRBD2 (6 bases). V was pared by 7 bases and J by 5 bases, with 14 bases between. This CDR3 has 14 amino acids. Germline CDR1 and CDR2: SGHAT and FQNNGV. This chain's CDR3 is CASITDRGTGELFF. DNA of the CDR3: TGTGCCAGCATCACAGACCGGGGGACCGGGGAGCTGTTTTTT.

The chain recombines TRBV6-2 or TRBV6-3 with TRBJ2-3; D possibly corresponds to TRBD2 (5 bases). CDR1 is MNHEY, CDR2 SVGEGT, per germline. The V end was cut by 6 bases, the J end by 5 bases, with 12 bases between. The CDR3 has 13 residues. In nucleotides, the CDR3 is TGTGCCAGCAGCCCCCCCGGAGGAGATACGCAGTATTTT. This gives the protein CASSPPGGDTQYF.

This clonotype was counted only a few times. CDR3: CASSFQREYGEQFF. In DNA, the CDR3 is TGCGCCAGCAGCTTTCAGCGGGAGTATGGTGAGCAGTTCTTC. The rearrangement joins TRBV5-1 to TRBJ2-1, with TRBD2 matching 8 bases. The CDR3 covers 14 residues. The J segment lost 9 bases and the V segment lost 2 bases, leaving 7 bases of the junction unmatched. Germline-derived CDR1 and CDR2 are SGHRS and YFSETQ.

The chain joins TRBV20-1 to TRBJ2-1; 10 bases agree with TRBD2. CDR3 length equals 17 residues. Germline lookup yields CDR1 DFQATT and CDR2 SNEGSKA (reference sequence). V shed 0 bases, J shed 1 base, and the junction held 6 bases outside the gene matches. The DNA of the CDR3 is TGCAGTGCTAGAGATCCCGGACTAGCGGCGTCCTACAATGAGCAGTTCTTC. Protein: CSARDPGLAASYNEQFF.

This clonotype was observed at least ten times. The rearrangement uses TRBV2 and TRBJ2-5; no clear D gene. The V end was cut by 10 bases, the J end by 4 bases, with 16 bases between. CDR1 is SNHLY and CDR2 is FYNNEI in the germline V gene. This CDR3 is 13 amino acids long. Written as DNA, the CDR3 is TGTGCCACGCTTCCGGTGGGTAGAGAGACCCAGTACTTC. Its protein is CATLPVGRETQYF.

This clonotype occurred many times. The chain uses TRBV25-1 and TRBJ2-2, with 14 bases aligning to TRBD2. CDR1 is MGHDK and CDR2 is SYGVNS in the germline V gene. The CDR3 is 20 amino acids. V lost 5 bases to trimming and J lost 0 bases; unmatched junction nucleotides: 11. The CDR3 coding sequence is TGTGCCAGCAGTAATCCGGGACTAGCGGGAGTTGGTACGAACACCGGGGAGCTGTTTTTT. This sequence encodes CASSNPGLAGVGTNTGELFF.

This clonotype has a count of ten or more. The chain has TRBV7-2 and TRBJ2-3; D is perhaps TRBD2 (5 bases). The V end lost 1 base, the J end lost 4 bases, and 9 bases lay between the germline ends. Germline CDR1 is SGHTA and CDR2 is FQGNSA. This CDR3 comprises 14 residues. CDR3 nucleotides: TGTGCCAGCAGCTTAGGAGGACTGGCAGATACGCAGTATTTT. Protein sequence: CASSLGGLADTQYF.

This clonotype was observed a few times. V gene TRBV2 combines with J gene TRBJ2-7; D is unclear. This CDR3 region has 12 residues. Trimming removed 6 bases from V and 2 bases from J, with 8 bases in between. Germline loops: CDR1 SNHLY, CDR2 FYNNEI. The CDR3 sequence: CASSPVAYEQYF. The CDR3 DNA reads TGTGCCAGCAGCCCCGTCGCCTACGAGCAGTACTTC.

There are many counts of this clonotype. This chain connects TRBV20-1 to TRBJ1-2, with 7 bases lining up with TRBD1. Germline V gives CDR1 DFQATT, CDR2 SNEGSKA (reference sequence). The CDR3 runs 13 residues. J gave up 5 bases and V 6 bases, and 9 bases lay outside the gene matches. The CDR3 region is CSAHLTGVYGYTF. The CDR3 DNA follows: TGCAGTGCCCACCTTACAGGGGTTTATGGCTACACCTTC.

This clonotype occurred many times. The chain recombines TRBV20-1 with TRBJ2-1, with D possibly matching TRBD2 (6 bases). The CDR3 covers 20 residues. Per germline, CDR1 DFQATT and CDR2 SNEGSKA (reference sequence). V lost 1 base, J lost 2 bases, and 27 bases lay in between. The CDR3 DNA reads as TGCAGTGCTAGAGGGGGAGGTGGCGCCCTTGGCGGGAACCCCTACAATGAGCAGTTCTTC. It is translated as CSARGGGGALGGNPYNEQFF.

This clonotype has a handful of counts. J is TRBJ2-5 and V is TRBV7-6; 14 nucleotides match TRBD2. CDR1 and CDR2 from the germline V gene are SGHVS and FNYEAQ. The CDR3 spans 18 residues. With V trimmed by 5 bases and J by 3 bases, 11 bases remained unmatched. Here the CDR3 reads CASSPGTSGSRREETQYF. The CDR3 region has the DNA TGTGCCAGCAGCCCCGGGACTAGCGGGAGTCGGAGGGAAGAGACCCAGTACTTC.

CDR3 in DNA: TGTGCCAGCAGCTTACTCCGTGGACAGGGGGCCGATGAGCAGTTCTTC. This translates into CASSLLRGQGADEQFF. This chain connects TRBV11-2 to TRBJ2-1, with 11 bases lining up with TRBD1. The CDR3 runs to 16 residues. J lost 8 bases, V lost 2 bases, and 8 bases had no gene match. CDR1 SGHAT and CDR2 FQNNGV come from the germline V gene.

The chain combines TRBV6-2 or TRBV6-3 with TRBJ1-1; D call uncertain. Germline values: CDR1 MNHEY, CDR2 SVGEGT. The CDR3 covers 13 residues. V was pared by 2 bases and J by 4 bases, with 8 bases between. The CDR3 region is CASSYGQSTEAFF. The CDR3 region has the DNA TGTGCCAGCAGTTACGGCCAGAGCACTGAAGCTTTCTTT.

The gene calls are TRBV20-1 and TRBJ1-4; D is uncertain. V was pared by 1 base and J by 2 bases, with 11 bases between. CDR1 and CDR2 from the germline V gene are DFQATT and SNEGSKA (reference sequence). This CDR3 has 15 amino acids. The CDR3 here is CSARVRGYTNEKLFF. Written as DNA, the CDR3 is TGCAGTGCTAGAGTCCGGGGTTACACTAATGAAAAACTGTTTTTT.

The rearrangement uses TRBV20-1 and TRBJ2-2; 11 nucleotides match TRBD1. CDR1 and CDR2 from the germline V gene are DFQATT and SNEGSKA (reference sequence). The CDR3 has 15 amino acids. Trimming removed 1 base from V and 4 bases from J; junction bases left unmatched: 2. CDR3 protein: CSARGGTGGTGELFF. As DNA, the CDR3 is TGCAGTGCTAGAGGTGGGACAGGGGGCACCGGGGAGCTGTTTTTT.

This clonotype was seen repeatedly, ten times or more. The chain joins TRBV7-9 to TRBJ2-3; D unresolved. The germline V gene has CDR1 SEHNR and CDR2 FQNEAQ (reference sequence). Trimming took off 1 base at V and 9 bases at J, with 8 bases between the two ends. The CDR3 has 12 residues. CDR3 region: CASSLGLETQYF. The CDR3 region has the DNA TGTGCCAGCAGCTTAGGGCTGGAGACGCAGTATTTT.

This CDR3 reads CASSVTGSTGELFF. The CDR3 nucleotides are TGTGCCAGCAGCGTGACAGGGAGTACCGGGGAGCTGTTTTTT. The chain couples TRBV9 to TRBJ2-2, with TRBD1 identical over 7 bases. Germline CDR1 is SGDLS and CDR2 is YYNGEE. Trimming removed 2 bases from V and 5 bases from J; junction bases left unmatched: 3. The CDR3 is 14 amino acids.

The J gene is TRBJ1-3, the V gene TRBV18, with D possibly matching TRBD1 (5 bases). The V end was cut by 0 bases, the J end by 0 bases, with 9 bases between. In germline, CDR1 is KGHSH, CDR2 LQKENI. The CDR3 length is 16 residues. The DNA for the CDR3 is TGTGCCAGCTCACCACCCAGGGCCCTCTCTGGAAACACCATATATTTT. This gives the protein CASSPPRALSGNTIYF.

This clonotype has at least ten counts. V and J are TRBV10-3 and TRBJ2-5; D may be TRBD1 or TRBD2 (5 bases each). This CDR3 contains 14 residues. Germline lookup yields CDR1 ENHRY and CDR2 SYGVKD. The germline V and J ends were trimmed by 6 bases and 5 bases, with 16 bases remaining between them. Written as DNA, the CDR3 is TGTGCCATCAGGGAAGCCGCAGGGACGGAGACCCAGTACTTC. It yields the protein CAIREAAGTETQYF.

This clonotype occurred a few times. The chain carries TRBV5-6 and TRBJ2-2; D unclear. Germline V lookup: CDR1 SGHDT, CDR2 YYEEEE. CDR3 size: 15 residues. Trimming took 0 bases from V and 8 from J, leaving 14 bases between them. In nucleotides, the CDR3 is TGTGCCAGCAGCTTGGCAGTAGGCTCCCGGGGGGAGCTGTTTTTT. This sequence encodes CASSLAVGSRGELFF. Full variable domain (missing parts from reference TRBV5-6 and TRBJ2-2): DAGVTQSPTHLIKTRGQQVTLRCSPKSGHDTVSWYQQALGQGPQFIFQYYEEEERQRGNFPDRFSGHQFPNYSSELNVNALLLGDSALYLCASSLAVGSRGELFFGEGSRLTVL.

This clonotype turned up a few times. This rearrangement joins TRBV10-3 to TRBJ2-3; TRBD1 matches at 8 bases. V lost 4 bases to trimming and J lost 7 bases; unmatched junction nucleotides: 7. From germline, CDR1 is ENHRY and CDR2 SYGVKD. This CDR3 comprises 14 residues. The CDR3 loop reads CAISAAGGLYTQYF. As DNA, the CDR3 is TGTGCCATCAGTGCGGCAGGGGGCTTATATACGCAGTATTTT.

This clonotype was seen a handful of times. The V gene is TRBV6-5, the J gene TRBJ1-2, with 8 bases that match TRBD1. There are 16 residues in the CDR3. Germline CDR1 reads MNHEY; CDR2 reads SVGAGI. With V trimmed by 2 bases and J by 0 bases, 5 bases remained unmatched. CDR3 sequence (DNA): TGTGCCAGCAGTTACCGGACAGGGACCGCTAACTATGGCTACACCTTC. It yields the protein CASSYRTGTANYGYTF.

The sample holds a few counts of this clonotype. This chain links TRBV19 with TRBJ2-1, with 10 bases fitting TRBD2. Per the germline V gene, CDR1 is LNHDA and CDR2 is SQIVND (reference sequence). This CDR3 spans 13 amino acids. After removal of 5 bases from V and 8 bases from J, the junction contained 3 bases not matched to a gene. The CDR3, as DNA: TGTGCCAGTAGTGCGACTAGCGGGTATGAGCAGTTCTTC. Its translation is CASSATSGYEQFF. Full variable domain (missing parts from reference TRBV19 and TRBJ2-1): DGGITQSPKYLFRKEGQNVTLSCEQNLNHDAMYWYRQDPGQGLRLIYYSQIVNDFQKGDIAEGYSVSREKKESFPLTVTSAQKNPTAFYLCASSATSGYEQFFGPGTRLTVL.

In its sample, this clonotype was seen a few times. The chain joins TRBV11-2 to TRBJ2-1, with D unclear. V lost 0 bases and J 8 bases, leaving 8 bases between the germline ends. The CDR3 covers 13 residues. The germline V gene encodes CDR1 SGHAT and CDR2 FQNNGV. This CDR3 reads CASSLDRVDEQFF. CDR3 DNA: TGTGCCAGCAGCTTAGATCGGGTCGATGAGCAGTTCTTC.